The TCR beta chain under discussion was sequenced for a study of breast tumors, draining lymph nodes, adjacent tissues. Whole-study results and caveats: Compared with lymph nodes, tumors were less diverse; compared with nontumor tissue, more. Data only fit, rather than demonstrated, lymph node origin of most tumor T cells.

A single record per CDR3 protein comes from TCRdb applying MiXCR to the multiplex PCR reads. The table records 90,000 to 120,000 distinct CDR3 sequences, approximately 22% of them present only once. Germline values: CDR1 KGHDR, CDR2 SFDVKD. Trimming left V 1 base short and J 4 bases short, with 14 bases between. This CDR3 comprises 16 residues. Axillary draining lymph nodes of breast cancer patients supplied the node samples. In this sample, this clonotype turned up many times. Its specificity is not known. The chain joins TRBV24-1 to TRBJ2-3, with D maybe TRBD1 (5 bases). The source is a female donor with breast cancer. Some clones in this sample may be carry-over from other donors' samples. Sequencing was done on a sample of axillary lymph node tissue. This CDR3 is CATSDFGRAEADTQYF. As DNA, the CDR3 is TGTGCCACCAGTGATTTCGGCAGGGCTGAGGCAGATACGCAGTATTTT.